This TCR beta chain was observed in a study of metastatic and nonmetastatic thyroid tumors (dated by TCRdb to 2020 to 2022). Background for the entire study: Repertoires from peripheral blood and from tumor or nodule tissue samples of malignant and benign thyroid patients were compared. The paper's findings and limits, for the study overall: TCR beta diversity was reported as significantly higher in malignant tumors than in benign nodules, in both blood and tumor samples.

Library preparation was by PCR. Sequencer: Illumina HiSeq 4000. High-throughput sequencing was used to profile the TCR beta-chain CDR3 region of every patient. In the original analysis: Drawing on CDR3 differences between clinicopathological groups, the researchers built a classifier meant to tell apart patients with distant-metastatic papillary thyroid cancer. The Shannon index was used to assess repertoire diversity, and the Morisita-Horn index was used to assess tumor-blood repertoire similarity. TCRdb's own reprocessing of the public reads used fastp at Q25 and MiXCR and kept productive beta chains. V and J calls and clone size were set by TCRdb, not the authors. The sample profile shows tens of thousands of clones; approximately 20% of them were found once. Of the sample, approximately 4.6% falls within the top ten clones. Per the germline V gene, SNHLY is the CDR1 and FYNNEI is the CDR2. Including the terminal cysteine and phenylalanine, the CDR3 comprises 8 residues. Just CDR3 DNA is preserved here, 24 bases in frame from base 1.

No treatment had been received by any patient before thyroid surgery. Using T-cell receptor beta sequencing, the study looked back at clinical samples from patients collected from the early 2010s to the late 2010s. As to this clone: Which antigen it targets is not known. Its ends do not fully match the called genes, so a read error is possible. Other DNA sequences in this specimen translate into the identical CDR3.

This clonotype was sampled from a male donor with papillary thyroid cancer or a benign thyroid nodule (not recorded which). Some clones in this sample may be carry-over from other donors' samples. The sequence links TRBV2 to TRBJ1-2; there is no confident call for the D gene. Sequenced input: blood. The CDR3 region has the sequence CASGVGTF. Read as DNA, the sequence is TGTGCCAGTGGGGTAGGCACATTC.